Listed here are 9 T cell receptor beta chains from one sample, sequenced in a study of shared clonotypes between healthy human individuals. Naivety among CD8 cells was defined by CD45RO negativity and positive CCR7 selection, thereby excluding terminally differentiated effector memory CD45RA+ cells. Only in-frame clones appear in the TCRdb table, and some are missing; sequencing was by immunoSEQ multiplex PCR. The table has around 2.1 million clones, approximately 94% seen once; the top ten hold about 1.8%. The sample taken for sequencing was naive CD8+ T cells from PBMCs. These receptors all stem from a man in his late teens or twenties in good health. Some clones in this sample may be carry-over from other donors' samples.

The chain combines TRBV9 with TRBJ2-5; D uncertain. This CDR3 has 13 residues. Germline V gene lookup returns CDR1 SGDLS and CDR2 YYNGEE. The V end was cut by 4 bases, the J end by 5 bases, with 12 bases between. Here the CDR3 reads CASSPDRVETQYF. In DNA form, the CDR3 reads TGTGCCAGCAGCCCTGATAGGGTGGAGACCCAGTACTTC.

This chain uses TRBV6-1 with TRBJ2-1; no firm D call. CDR1 is MNHNS, CDR2 SASEGT, per germline. V shed 1 base and J shed 4 bases, with 11 bases lying between them. The CDR3 loop spans 15 amino acids. The CDR3 protein is CASSEDGLVYNEQFF. The CDR3 bases are TGTGCCAGCAGTGAAGACGGGTTGGTTTACAATGAGCAGTTCTTC.

The V gene is TRBV19, the J gene TRBJ2-1; the D is unclear. Per the germline V gene, CDR1 is LNHDA and CDR2 is SQIVND (reference sequence). There are 15 residues in the CDR3. V lost 6 bases and J 0 bases, leaving 12 bases between the germline ends. CDR3 loop: CASSLIHSSYNEQFF. CDR3 in DNA: TGTGCCAGTAGCTTAATTCATAGCTCCTACAATGAGCAGTTCTTC.

On this clone itself: This sample includes further DNA sequences coding for the same CDR3. The chain carries TRBV28 and TRBJ2-7, with 8 positions matching TRBD1. Germline-derived CDR1 and CDR2 are MDHEN and SYDVKM. The CDR3 is 13 residues long. V shed 6 bases, J shed 1 base, and the junction held 2 bases outside the gene matches. The CDR3 region has the DNA TGTGCCAGCAGAGGACAGGGATCCTACGAGCAGTACTTC. Translated, it gives CASRGQGSYEQYF. Based on the CDR3 plus reference TRBV28 and TRBJ2-7, the full variable domain is DVKVTQSSRYLVKRTGEKVFLECVQDMDHENMFWYRQDPGLGLRLIYFSYDVKMKEKGDIPEGYSVSREKKERFSLILESASTNQTSMYLCASRGQGSYEQYFGPGTRLTVT.

This sequence joins TRBV6-1 and TRBJ2-5; 7 nucleotides match TRBD2. The germline gives CDR1 MNHNS, CDR2 SASEGT. With V trimmed by 4 bases and J by 2 bases, 10 bases remained unmatched. The CDR3 sequence is 16 residues long. In nucleotides, the CDR3 is TGTGCCAGCAGTGGTCCCGGCGGGAGTCTACAAGAGACCCAGTACTTC. It is translated as CASSGPGGSLQETQYF.

V usage is TRBV27 and J usage is TRBJ2-7, with D possibly TRBD2 on 5 matching bases. The CDR3 totals 14 residues. CDR1 and CDR2 (germline): MNHEY, SMNVEV (reference sequence). Deletions cut 4 bases from V and 1 base from J, with 11 bases between. CDR3 nucleotide sequence: TGTGCCAGCAGTTCCTGGACTGCTTCCTACGAGCAGTACTTC. Protein product: CASSSWTASYEQYF.

V gene TRBV5-6 combines with J gene TRBJ2-5; the D call may be TRBD1 or TRBD2 (5 bases each). The V end lost 0 bases, the J end lost 5 bases, and 17 bases lay between the germline ends. Germline V lookup: CDR1 SGHDT, CDR2 YYEEEE. The CDR3 is made up of 16 amino acids. The CDR3 is CASSLVAPLGTETQYF. The CDR3, as DNA: TGTGCCAGCAGCTTGGTTGCGCCGTTAGGGACCGAGACCCAGTACTTC.

The table lists this clone with a few counts. V and J are TRBV7-9 and TRBJ1-4; possible D gene TRBD1, 5 bases. This CDR3 comprises 13 residues. Germline V gene sequence: CDR1 SEHNR, CDR2 FQNEAQ (reference sequence). The germline V and J ends were trimmed by 2 bases and 7 bases, with 8 bases remaining between them. The CDR3 loop reads CASSLQGSEKLFF. As DNA, the CDR3 is TGTGCCAGCAGCTTACAGGGTTCTGAAAAACTGTTTTTT.

This clone came up once. The J gene is TRBJ2-7, the V gene TRBV19; 11 bases match TRBD2. The CDR3 has 14 residues. CDR1 LNHDA and CDR2 SQIVND come from the germline V gene (reference sequence). Losses at the gene ends were 7 bases for V and 0 bases for J; bases not matched to a gene: 2. The CDR3 here is CASKLAGASYEQYF. CDR3 in DNA: TGTGCCAGTAAACTAGCGGGAGCCTCCTACGAGCAGTACTTC.